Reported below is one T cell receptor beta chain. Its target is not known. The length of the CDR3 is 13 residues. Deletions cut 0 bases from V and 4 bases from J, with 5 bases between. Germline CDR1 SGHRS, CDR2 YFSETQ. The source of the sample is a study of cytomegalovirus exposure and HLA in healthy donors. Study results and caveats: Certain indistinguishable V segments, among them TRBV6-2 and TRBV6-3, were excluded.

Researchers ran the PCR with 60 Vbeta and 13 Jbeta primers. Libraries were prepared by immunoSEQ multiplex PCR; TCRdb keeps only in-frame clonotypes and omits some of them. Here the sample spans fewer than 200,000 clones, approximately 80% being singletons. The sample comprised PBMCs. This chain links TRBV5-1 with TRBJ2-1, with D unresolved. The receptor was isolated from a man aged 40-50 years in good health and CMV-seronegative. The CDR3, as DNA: TGCGCCAGCAGCTTGGGGCAGTACAATGAGCAGTTCTTC. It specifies CASSLGQYNEQFF.